This TCR beta chain was obtained from a study of control samples from healthy donors and cancer patients (dated by TCRdb to between 2020 and 2021). For this chain, trimming is 0 bases at the V end and 12 bases at the J end, and the number of junction bases without a gene match is 15. Reading from cysteine to phenylalanine, the CDR3 counts 18 amino acids. Only CDR3 DNA is held: 54 bases, read in frame from base 1. Reading the germline V gene gives CDR1 LGHNA and CDR2 YNFKEQ. Library construction relied on the immunoSEQ multiplex PCR assay. This is the immuneACCESS table as TCRdb keeps it, with only in-frame sequences that have V and J called. A part of the clones is gone; compared with another copy, unresolved V genes explain less than half, and the rest is unexplained. This sample lists tens of thousands of clones; about 90% were detected once. Approximately 40% of the sample is in the top ten clones.

Notes on this clone: This clone's antigen is unknown. Base qualities were left out, and no much larger clone turns up one base away.

Sequenced: PBMCs. The clonotype originates from a man between 50 and 59 years old with head and neck cancer. The sequence is built from TRBV4-2 and TRBJ2-1; the junction holds 12 bases that match TRBD2. The sequenced DNA: TGTGCCAGCAGCCAAGAGTCGGTACTAGCGGGAGGTTATGTGCGGCAGTTCTTC. Its protein reads: CASSQESVLAGGYVRQFF.